The 5 T cell receptor beta chains given below trace back to one sample, sequenced in a study of blood T cell repertoires in COVID-19. Only in-frame clones appear in the TCRdb table, and some are missing; sequencing was by immunoSEQ multiplex PCR. The table records just under 65,000 clones, more than 70% of them present only once. Sequenced sample: peripheral blood. These receptors were taken from a human donor in a cohort sampled during active COVID-19.

The chain combines TRBV4-2 with TRBJ2-5, with 10 bases lining up with TRBD2. In germline, CDR1 is LGHNA, CDR2 YNFKEQ. V shed 3 bases, J shed 5 bases, and the junction held 9 bases outside the gene matches. There are 16 residues in the CDR3. CDR3 protein: CASSHGAGGPGETQYF. The CDR3 DNA reads TGTGCCAGCAGCCATGGAGCGGGAGGGCCAGGGGAGACCCAGTACTTC.

This chain connects TRBV7-9 to TRBJ2-1, with 11 bases identical to TRBD2. This CDR3 has 16 amino acids. Losses at the gene ends were 1 base for V and 6 bases for J; bases not matched to a gene: 5. Germline V gives CDR1 SEHNR, CDR2 FQNEAQ (reference sequence). In DNA, the CDR3 is TGTGCCAGCAGCTTAGAGGGTAGCGGGAGGGCCAATGAGCAGTTCTTC. Its translation is CASSLEGSGRANEQFF.

The chain uses TRBV7-9 and TRBJ1-1, with 10 bases fitting TRBD1. Trimming took 5 bases from V and 5 from J; bases not matched to a gene: 8. The CDR3 has 15 amino acids. CDR1 and CDR2 (germline): SEHNR, FQNEAQ (reference sequence). CDR3 residues: CASSPYRTGGTEAFF. CDR3 nucleotide sequence: TGTGCCAGCAGCCCCTACCGGACAGGGGGGACTGAAGCTTTCTTT.

This clone has only one observation. The V call is TRBV4-2, the J call TRBJ2-1, with D perhaps matching TRBD1 (6 bases). This CDR3 has 14 residues. V shed 2 bases and J shed 3 bases, with 8 bases lying between them. The germline V gene has CDR1 LGHNA and CDR2 YNFKEQ. The CDR3 reads CASSQQQGYNEQFF. The CDR3 nucleotides read TGTGCCAGCAGCCAACAACAGGGCTACAATGAGCAGTTCTTC.

This chain connects TRBV19 to TRBJ2-5; D is possibly TRBD2 (6 bases). Deletions cut 6 bases from V and 5 bases from J, with 19 bases between. The CDR3 extends over 15 amino acids. Germline CDR1 LNHDA, CDR2 SQIVND (reference sequence). CDR3 nucleotide sequence: TGTGCCAGTAGGAAAGGAGGGACCCCCCGGGAGACCCAGTACTTC. Its protein is CASRKGGTPRETQYF.